What follows are 5 T cell receptor beta chains derived from one specimen sequenced in a study of T-cell memory formation after mild COVID-19. Each CDR3 protein gets one entry after TCRdb re-called the 5' RACE reads with MiXCR. The table lists hundreds of thousands of distinct CDR3 sequences, approximately 14% of them singletons, with 22% in the top ten. The sequencing sample was made of PBMCs or a T cell subset sorted from them (not recorded which). The receptors originated from a man between 18 and 29 years old who had mild COVID-19 (a few samples of this study predate the infection). Cell type and time point are not known.

V gene TRBV5-1 combines with J gene TRBJ1-3; D ambiguous. The CDR3 totals 17 residues. Trimming shortened V by 2 bases and J by 3 bases, and 18 bases separated the two germline ends. The germline CDR1 and CDR2 sequences are SGHRS and YFSETQ. CDR3 sequence: CASSFSARGGNGNTIYF. CDR3 DNA sequence: TGCGCCAGCAGCTTTTCCGCCCGGGGAGGAAATGGAAACACCATATATTTT.

This clonotype appeared many times. The CDR3 DNA sequence: TGTGCCAGCAGCCCCCCTAGGGGGACCCAGTACTTC. Protein: CASSPPRGTQYF. The J gene is TRBJ2-5, the V gene TRBV7-3; a weak D match, TRBD1 (5 bases). This CDR3 is built from 12 residues. Germline V lookup: CDR1 SGHTA, CDR2 FQGTGA. Deletions cut 5 bases from V and 7 bases from J, with 11 bases between.

J is TRBJ1-5 and V is TRBV2, with TRBD1 as a possible D gene (6 bases). The CDR3 extends over 16 amino acids. Germline lookup yields CDR1 SNHLY and CDR2 FYNNEI. V lost 5 bases and J lost 3, with 17 bases in between. CDR3 DNA: TGTGCCAGCAGTCTGACCGGGACACCGGTCAATCAGCCCCAGCATTTT. Translating it yields CASSLTGTPVNQPQHF.

The chain uses TRBV29-1 and TRBJ2-3; tentatively, D is TRBD1 (6 bases). The ends were cut back, 3 bases at V and 6 bases at J, with 13 bases in the middle. In germline, CDR1 is SQVTM, CDR2 ANQGSEA. The CDR3 is 13 amino acids. CDR3 bases: TGCAGCGTTGATCGGCAAAGGGGGGATACGCAGTATTTT. Residues: CSVDRQRGDTQYF.

This clonotype was observed a handful of times. J is TRBJ1-1 and V is TRBV5-1, with 9 positions matching TRBD1. Germline V gene sequence: CDR1 SGHRS, CDR2 YFSETQ. The trim removed 4 bases at V and 13 bases at J, leaving 8 bases unmatched. The CDR3 contains 12 residues. The CDR3 DNA reads as TGCGCCAGCAGCGGGGGACAGGGTGTTGTTTTCTTT. It specifies CASSGGQGVVFF.